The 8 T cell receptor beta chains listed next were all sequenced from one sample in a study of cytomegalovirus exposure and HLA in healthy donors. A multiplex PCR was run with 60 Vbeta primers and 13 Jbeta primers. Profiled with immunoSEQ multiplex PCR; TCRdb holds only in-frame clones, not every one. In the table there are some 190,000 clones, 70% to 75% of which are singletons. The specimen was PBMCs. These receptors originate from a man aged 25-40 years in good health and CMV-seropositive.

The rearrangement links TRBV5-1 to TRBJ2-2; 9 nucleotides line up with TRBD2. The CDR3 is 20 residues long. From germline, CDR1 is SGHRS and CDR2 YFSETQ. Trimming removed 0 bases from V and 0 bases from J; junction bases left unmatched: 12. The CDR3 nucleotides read TGCGCCAGCAGCTTGGCCCCTTCCGGGCTAGCGGGATCGAACACCGGGGAGCTGTTTTTT. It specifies CASSLAPSGLAGSNTGELFF.

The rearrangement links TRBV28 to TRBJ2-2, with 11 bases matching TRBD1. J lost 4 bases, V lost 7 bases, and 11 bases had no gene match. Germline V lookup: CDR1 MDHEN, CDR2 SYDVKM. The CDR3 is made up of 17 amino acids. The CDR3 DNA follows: TGTGCCAGCAACGGGGGACAGGGGGGAGGGGGCACCGGGGAGCTGTTTTTT. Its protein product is CASNGGQGGGGTGELFF.

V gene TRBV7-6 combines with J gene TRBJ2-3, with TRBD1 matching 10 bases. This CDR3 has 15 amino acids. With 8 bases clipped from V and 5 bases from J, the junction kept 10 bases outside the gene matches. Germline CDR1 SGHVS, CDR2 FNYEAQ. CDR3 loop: CASQGTGEIVDTQYF. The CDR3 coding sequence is TGTGCCAGCCAAGGGACAGGGGAGATTGTAGATACGCAGTATTTT.

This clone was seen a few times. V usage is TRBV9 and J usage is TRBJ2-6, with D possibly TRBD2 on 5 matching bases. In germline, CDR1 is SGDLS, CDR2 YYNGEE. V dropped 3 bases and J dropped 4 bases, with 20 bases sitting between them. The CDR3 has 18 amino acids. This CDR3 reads CASSAQNGEGTGANVLTF. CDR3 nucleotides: TGTGCCAGCAGCGCCCAGAATGGCGAGGGAACCGGGGCCAACGTCCTGACTTTC. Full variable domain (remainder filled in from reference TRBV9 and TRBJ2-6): DSGVTQTPKHLITATGQRVTLRCSPRSGDLSVYWYQQSLDQGLQFLIQYYNGEERAKGNILERFSAQQFPDLHSELNLSSLELGDSALYFCASSAQNGEGTGANVLTFGAGSRLTVL.

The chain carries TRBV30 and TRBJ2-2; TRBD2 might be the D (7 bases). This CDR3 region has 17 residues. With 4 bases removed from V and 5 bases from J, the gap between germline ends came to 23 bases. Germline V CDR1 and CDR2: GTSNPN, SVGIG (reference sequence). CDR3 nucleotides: TGTGCCTGGACCAAGGGAGGGGGGCTTAGGCGTACCGGGGAGCTGTTTTTT. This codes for CAWTKGGGLRRTGELFF.

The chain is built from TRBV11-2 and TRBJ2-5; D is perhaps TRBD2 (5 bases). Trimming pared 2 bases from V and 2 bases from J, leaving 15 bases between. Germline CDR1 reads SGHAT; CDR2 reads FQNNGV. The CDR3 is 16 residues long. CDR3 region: CASSLRESGRQETQYF. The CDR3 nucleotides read TGTGCCAGCAGCTTAAGGGAATCGGGGAGACAAGAGACCCAGTACTTC.

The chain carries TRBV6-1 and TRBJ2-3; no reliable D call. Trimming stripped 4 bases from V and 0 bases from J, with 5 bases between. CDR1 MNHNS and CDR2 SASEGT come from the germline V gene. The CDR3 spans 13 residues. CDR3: CASSAVSTDTQYF. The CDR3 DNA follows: TGTGCCAGCAGTGCCGTTAGCACAGATACGCAGTATTTT.

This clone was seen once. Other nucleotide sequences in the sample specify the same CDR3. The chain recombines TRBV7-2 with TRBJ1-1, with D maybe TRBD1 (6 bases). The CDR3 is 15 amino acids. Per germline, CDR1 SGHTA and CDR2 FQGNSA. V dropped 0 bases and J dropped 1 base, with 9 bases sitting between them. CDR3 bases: TGTGCCAGCAGCTTAGCGGGACAAGGGAACACTGAAGCTTTCTTT. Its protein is CASSLAGQGNTEAFF.